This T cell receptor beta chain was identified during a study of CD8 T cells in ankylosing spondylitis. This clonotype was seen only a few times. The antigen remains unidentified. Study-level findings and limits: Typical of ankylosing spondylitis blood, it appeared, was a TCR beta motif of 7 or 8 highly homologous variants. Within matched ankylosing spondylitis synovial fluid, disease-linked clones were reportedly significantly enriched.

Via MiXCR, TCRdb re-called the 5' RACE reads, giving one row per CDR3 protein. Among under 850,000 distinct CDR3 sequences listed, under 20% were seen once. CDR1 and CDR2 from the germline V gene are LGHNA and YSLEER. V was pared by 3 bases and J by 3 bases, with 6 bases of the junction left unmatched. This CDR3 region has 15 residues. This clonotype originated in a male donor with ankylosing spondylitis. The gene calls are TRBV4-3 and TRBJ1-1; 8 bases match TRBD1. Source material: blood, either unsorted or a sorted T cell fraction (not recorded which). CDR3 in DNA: TGCGCCAGCAGCCATCGACAGGGGATTGACACTGAAGCTTTCTTT. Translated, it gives CASSHRQGIDTEAFF.